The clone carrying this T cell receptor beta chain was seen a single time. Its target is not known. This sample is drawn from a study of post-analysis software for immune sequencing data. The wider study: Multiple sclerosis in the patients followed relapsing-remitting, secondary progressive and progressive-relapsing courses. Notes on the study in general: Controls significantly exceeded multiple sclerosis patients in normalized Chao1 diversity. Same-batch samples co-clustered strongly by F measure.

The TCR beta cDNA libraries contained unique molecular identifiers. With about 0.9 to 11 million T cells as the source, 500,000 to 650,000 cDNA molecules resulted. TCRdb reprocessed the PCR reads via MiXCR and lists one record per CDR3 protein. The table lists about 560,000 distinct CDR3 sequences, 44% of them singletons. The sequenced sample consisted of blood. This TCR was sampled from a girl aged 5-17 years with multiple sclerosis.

In DNA form, the CDR3 reads TGTGCCACCACCCACAGGCGGTTTGAGTACGAGCAGTACTTC. It encodes CATTHRRFEYEQYF. The V call is TRBV6-1, the J call TRBJ2-7, with D possibly TRBD1 on 5 matching bases. The ends were cut back, 10 bases at V and 4 bases at J, with 20 bases in the middle. Germline V CDR1 and CDR2: MNHNS, SASEGT. This CDR3 spans 14 amino acids.